This entry concerns a single T cell receptor beta chain. Its antigen has not been determined. Per-nucleotide qualities are absent, and no much larger clonotype sits a single base away. This sample was taken from a study of cytomegalovirus exposure and HLA in healthy donors (dated by TCRdb to the late 2010s). For the wider study: A later analysis indicated that the 95 to 150 validation repertoires were generated on the platform also employed for the 650 to 850 repertoires of the first cohort. The study aimed to test whether signatures of past pathogen exposure could be identified by cataloging public T cell receptors. In addition to the first cohort of roughly 700 subjects, a separate validation cohort of 120 different subjects was used. To predict cytomegalovirus infection status, the study combined high-throughput TCR immunosequencing, statistical association of individual TCRs with disease status, and machine learning. The research as a whole found: The classifier was reported to diagnose cytomegalovirus status with high specificity and sensitivity in both the original and validation cohorts. Of the cluster scores, approximately 94% were above 0 in a later analysis, which found that TCRs clustered in the first cohort also tended to co-occur in the 120 or so validation repertoires. According to the authors, the approach could potentially be generalized to other disease states and immunological phenotypes. A few of the identified cytomegalovirus-associated TCR beta chains were confirmed in vitro to be specific for cytomegalovirus antigens. Most TCR sequences were seen in very few donors, while some public TCRs were found in many individuals. The study listed approximately 150 TCR beta chains as associated with cytomegalovirus. A later analysis had no HLA typing for the validation cohort, so co-occurrence there was scored across all 130 or so repertoires.

Based on the germline V gene, the CDR1 and CDR2 sequences are ENHRY and SYGVKD. Cut back by 6 bases and 9 bases, the V and J ends lie 18 bases apart. The CDR3, from cysteine to phenylalanine, totals 14 residues. Here the CDR3 DNA is all that survives: 42 bases in frame from base 1. The library was made by the immunoSEQ multiplex PCR assay. As for how the authors treated the data: A statistical classification framework was developed to diagnose cytomegalovirus status using the catalog of TCR beta chain sequences. TCRdb carries this immuneACCESS record with in-frame sequences only. Its versions omit some clonotypes, under half of them owing to an unresolved V gene in the studies checked, with the rest unexplained. V and J calls and clone size follow that table, whereas D and trimming were derived from the DNA. This sample lists about 200,000 clones; about 81% were detected once. The ten largest clones add up to around 1.2% of the sample.

The donors were included in the validation cohort of 100 to 150 subjects, a group kept apart from the 666-subject first cohort. The clonotype originates from a woman in her 30s in good health and CMV-seronegative. Input material: PBMCs. Recombination linked TRBV10-3 to TRBJ2-1; the D segment cannot be called with confidence. The nucleotide sequence is given as TGTGCCATCAGCCCCCTATTTAAACCTTCTGAGCAGTTCTTC. It encodes CAISPLFKPSEQFF.